This T cell receptor (beta chain) was found in a study of T cell responses to AZD1222 COVID-19 vaccine. Study-wide points: Spike-spanning, vaccine-associated CD4 TCRs were dominant at 160-218 and 743-854. Spike-specific TCR breadth and depth both grew after two AZD1222 doses.

In the case of this clone: Antigen: not known.

Repertoires were generated with immunoSEQ multiplex PCR, while TCRdb's copy carries only in-frame clones and drops some. The table includes approximately 160,000 clones, about 90% detected once. Germline V gene sequence: CDR1 LGHDT, CDR2 YNNKEL (reference sequence). This CDR3 contains 16 residues. Germline trimming cut 3 bases from V and 6 bases from J; bases unmatched to any gene: 9. The input for sequencing was peripheral blood, taken 28 days after the second AZD1222 dose. This TCR derives from an adult who received the AZD1222 COVID-19 vaccine. This rearrangement joins TRBV3-1 (or the pseudogene TRBV3-2) to TRBJ2-2; 8 positions agree with TRBD1. CDR3 sequence reads: CASSHRRQGASGELFF. The CDR3 DNA reads TGTGCCAGCAGCCATCGGCGGCAGGGGGCTTCCGGGGAGCTGTTTTTT.